These 25 T cell receptor beta chains originate from one sample sequenced in a study of blood T cell repertoires in COVID-19. Produced via immunoSEQ multiplex PCR; TCRdb's table is partial and in-frame only. This sample has roughly 70,000 clones, with about 88% found just once. Sequenced input: peripheral blood. The receptors here all came from a man in his 70s with acute or convalescent COVID-19.

This clone was seen only once. The chain links TRBV7-8 to TRBJ1-1; TRBD1 aligns across 10 bases. Germline loops: CDR1 SGHVS, CDR2 FQNEAQ. CDR3 size: 14 residues. V was clipped by 2 bases and J by 8 bases; unmatched bases: 5. This chain's CDR3 is CASSLRDRGGEAFF. CDR3 nucleotide sequence: TGTGCCAGCAGCTTACGGGACAGGGGAGGAGAAGCTTTCTTT.

The chain employs TRBV1 and TRBJ1-1; TRBD1 was called by the table and not checked on the DNA. TRBV1 is assigned pseudogene status. This CDR3 spans 15 amino acids. The DNA for the CDR3 is TGCACCAGCAGCTCTCACCGTACAGGTAATCATGAAGCTTTCTTT. It encodes CTSSSHRTGNHEAFF.

This rearrangement joins TRBV2 to TRBJ1-2; weak D call: TRBD1 (5 bases). The CDR3 covers 12 residues. The germline gives CDR1 SNHLY, CDR2 FYNNEI. V lost 2 bases and J lost 8, with 9 bases in between. The CDR3 DNA is TGTGCCAGCAGTGAAAATAAGGGGGGCTACACCTTC. Translation: CASSENKGGYTF.

The chain is built from TRBV5-6 and TRBJ2-5, with TRBD2 matching over 11 bases. The CDR3 covers 19 residues. The trim removed 3 bases at V and 2 bases at J, leaving 15 bases unmatched. Germline V gene sequence: CDR1 SGHDT, CDR2 YYEEEE. CDR3 in amino acids: CASSSILAGAINIQETQYF. In nucleotides, the CDR3 is TGTGCCAGCAGCTCCATACTAGCGGGGGCCATCAATATTCAAGAGACCCAGTACTTC.

The chain recombines TRBV4-3 with TRBJ2-1; 8 bases match TRBD2. Germline CDR1 is LGHNA and CDR2 is YSLEER. The CDR3 spans 16 residues. The V segment lost 4 bases and the J segment 7 bases; nucleotides outside the gene matches: 12. CDR3 amino acids: CASSPRVLTGGNEQFF. CDR3 in DNA: TGCGCCAGCAGCCCTAGGGTCCTGACGGGGGGGAATGAGCAGTTCTTC.

The chain couples TRBV23-1 to TRBJ2-4; maybe TRBD1 (5 bases). TRBV23-1 is flagged as an ORF with uncertain function. V lost 6 bases and J lost 0, with 12 bases in between. The CDR3 is made up of 15 amino acids. The CDR3 region has the DNA TGCGCCAGCAGCCCAGACAGTCTAGCCAAAAACATTCAGTACTTC. Translating gives CASSPDSLAKNIQYF.

The chain has TRBV6-6 and TRBJ1-4; 8 bases are shared with TRBD1. This CDR3 is 14 amino acids long. V lost 8 bases, J lost 8 bases, and 10 bases stayed unmatched. Germline CDR1 MNHNY, CDR2 SVGAGI (reference sequence). CDR3 sequence: CASRLPGQAEKLFF. CDR3 sequence (DNA): TGTGCCAGCCGACTACCGGGACAGGCCGAAAAACTGTTTTTT.

The chain joins TRBV6-5 to TRBJ2-7, with unresolved D. The V end lost 7 bases, the J end lost 6 bases, and 10 bases lay between the germline ends. The CDR3 runs 11 residues. CDR1 is MNHEY, CDR2 SVGAGI, per germline. CDR3 amino acids: CASTMAREQYF. CDR3 DNA: TGTGCCAGCACAATGGCTCGCGAGCAGTACTTC.

The CDR3 reads CASSLFRTDQETQYF. The CDR3 nucleotides read TGTGCCAGCAGCTTATTTCGCACAGATCAAGAGACCCAGTACTTC. The rearrangement uses TRBV7-9 and TRBJ2-5, with unresolved D. Trimming removed 2 bases at V and 2 bases at J, with 12 bases between. The CDR3 contains 15 residues. From germline, CDR1 is SEHNR and CDR2 FQNEAQ (reference sequence).

The V call is TRBV5-6, the J call TRBJ1-1; D is perhaps TRBD1 (6 bases). The CDR3 spans 14 residues. Germline CDR1 and CDR2: SGHDT and YYEEEE. V gave up 3 bases and J gave up 4 bases, with 13 bases separating them. The CDR3 protein is CASSWGRLSTEAFF. CDR3 coding DNA: TGTGCCAGCAGCTGGGGGCGGCTTTCCACTGAAGCTTTCTTT.

This chain connects TRBV12-3 or TRBV12-4 to TRBJ1-5; D possibly corresponds to TRBD1 (5 bases). V lost 5 bases and J 3 bases, leaving 8 bases between the germline ends. There are 13 residues in the CDR3. The CDR3 nucleotides are TGTGCCAGCAGTAGACAGCCCAATCAGCCCCAGCATTTT. Translating gives CASSRQPNQPQHF.

This chain joins TRBV2 and TRBJ1-2; a possible D gene is TRBD1 (6 bases). Germline CDR1 and CDR2: SNHLY and FYNNEI. The CDR3 contains 12 residues. The ends were cut back, 8 bases at V and 4 bases at J, with 11 bases in the middle. CDR3 loop: CASGGGLYGYTF. The CDR3 nucleotides are TGTGCCAGCGGGGGGGGCCTCTATGGCTACACCTTC.

V and J are TRBV7-9 and TRBJ1-1; TRBD1 matches at 9 bases. This CDR3 has 14 amino acids. Trimming took 5 bases from V and 9 from J; bases not matched to a gene: 10. Looked up from germline, CDR1 is SEHNR and CDR2 is FQNEAQ (reference sequence). The chain's CDR3 is CASSPTGTGRKAFF. The CDR3 bases are TGTGCCAGCAGCCCCACCGGGACAGGGAGAAAAGCTTTCTTT. Drawing the rest from reference TRBV7-9 and TRBJ1-1, the complete variable domain is DTGVSQNPRHKITKRGQNVTFRCDPISEHNRLYWYRQTLGQGPEFLTYFQNEAQLEKSRLLSDRFSAERPKGSFSTLEIQRTEQGDSAMYLCASSPTGTGRKAFFGQGTRLTVV.

The J gene is TRBJ2-3, the V gene TRBV7-9; possibly TRBD1 for D (5 bases). CDR1 and CDR2 (germline): SEHNR, FQNEAQ (reference sequence). The V gene lost 1 base and the J gene lost 6 bases, with 11 bases spanning the gap. The CDR3 covers 14 residues. DNA of the CDR3: TGTGCCAGCAGCTTAGGGGGCAGGGCCGATACGCAGTATTTT. It specifies CASSLGGRADTQYF.

The rearrangement joins TRBV28 to TRBJ1-2, with 7 nucleotides matching TRBD1. J gave up 3 bases and V 8 bases, and 6 bases lay outside the gene matches. Germline lookup yields CDR1 MDHEN and CDR2 SYDVKM. The CDR3 length is 13 residues. DNA of the CDR3: TGTGCCAGCTTTATGACAGGGTACTATGGCTACACCTTC. It specifies CASFMTGYYGYTF.

The V call is TRBV18, the J call TRBJ1-4; D perhaps matches TRBD1 (6 bases). V was clipped by 3 bases and J by 7 bases, with 18 bases between them. The CDR3 is made up of 16 amino acids. CDR1 is KGHSH, CDR2 LQKENI, per germline. The CDR3 DNA sequence: TGTGCCAGCTCACCCTCCGCCGGGACATTCAGTGAAAAACTGTTTTTT. It specifies CASSPSAGTFSEKLFF.

The chain uses TRBV7-9 and TRBJ1-5, with TRBD1 matching 7 bases. Germline V gene sequence: CDR1 SEHNR, CDR2 FQNEAQ (reference sequence). This CDR3 is 15 amino acids long. The trim removed 5 bases at V and 1 base at J, leaving 5 bases unmatched. CDR3 nucleotides: TGTGCCAGCAGCGCGGGACAGAGGAGCAATCAGCCCCAGCATTTT. It codes for CASSAGQRSNQPQHF. The full variable domain, rest sourced from reference TRBV7-9 and TRBJ1-5, is DTGVSQNPRHKITKRGQNVTFRCDPISEHNRLYWYRQTLGQGPEFLTYFQNEAQLEKSRLLSDRFSAERPKGSFSTLEIQRTEQGDSAMYLCASSAGQRSNQPQHFGDGTRLSIL.

The chain carries TRBV25-1 and TRBJ2-1; 8 bases are shared with TRBD2. Germline values: CDR1 MGHDK, CDR2 SYGVNS. V lost 3 bases to trimming and J lost 5 bases; unmatched junction nucleotides: 9. There are 16 residues in the CDR3. The CDR3 region is CASSDSFRGGNNEQFF. The CDR3 DNA reads as TGTGCCAGCAGTGATTCTTTCCGGGGGGGAAACAATGAGCAGTTCTTC.

The J gene is TRBJ2-3, the V gene TRBV4-3; a possible D gene is TRBD2 (7 bases). CDR1 LGHNA and CDR2 YSLEER come from the germline V gene. This CDR3 is built from 17 residues. Trimming stripped 0 bases from V and 3 bases from J, with 16 bases between. CDR3 residues: CASSQDRGASGTDTQYF. CDR3 nucleotide sequence: TGCGCCAGCAGCCAAGATCGGGGGGCTAGCGGTACAGATACGCAGTATTTT.

This chain uses TRBV6-5 with TRBJ1-1; D perhaps matches TRBD1 (5 bases). The CDR3 runs 16 residues. In germline, CDR1 is MNHEY, CDR2 SVGAGI. V was shortened by 2 bases and J by 0 bases, with 13 bases between the two germline ends. The chain's CDR3 is CASSYEGWGVNTEAFF. The CDR3 DNA reads as TGTGCCAGCAGTTACGAAGGGTGGGGGGTGAACACTGAAGCTTTCTTT.

The CDR3 DNA sequence: TGTGCCAGCAGTGAGAAGGGGCTTGGGAATCAGCCCCAGCATTTT. Encoded protein: CASSEKGLGNQPQHF. The chain has TRBV2 and TRBJ1-5; a weak D match, TRBD1 (5 bases). V was shortened by 3 bases and J by 4 bases, with 13 bases between the two germline ends. The CDR3 length is 15 residues. CDR1 is SNHLY, CDR2 FYNNEI, per germline.

The chain links TRBV7-9 to TRBJ1-6, with D perhaps TRBD1 (5 bases). CDR3 length: 16 amino acids. V lost 2 bases to trimming and J lost 7 bases, with 15 bases between them. CDR1 is SEHNR and CDR2 is FQNEAQ in the germline V gene (reference sequence). CDR3 sequence (DNA): TGTGCCAGCAGCTTATCTCAAACCAGGGAAAATTCACCCCTCCACTTT. Its protein product is CASSLSQTRENSPLHF.

The genes are TRBV24-1 and TRBJ2-2; D ambiguous. CDR3 length equals 12 residues. V gave up 8 bases and J gave up 2 bases, with 5 bases separating them. CDR1 is KGHDR, CDR2 SFDVKD, per germline. CDR3 residues: CATNKNTGELFF. CDR3 sequence (DNA): TGTGCCACCAACAAAAACACCGGGGAGCTGTTTTTT.

The chain uses TRBV7-9 and TRBJ2-5, with TRBD1 matching over 8 bases. Per the germline V gene, CDR1 is SEHNR and CDR2 is FQNEAQ (reference sequence). This CDR3 has 14 amino acids. V shed 5 bases, J shed 4 bases, and the junction held 6 bases outside the gene matches. The CDR3 region is CASSERTGRETQYF. CDR3 DNA sequence: TGTGCCAGCAGCGAAAGGACAGGGAGAGAGACCCAGTACTTC.

The chain links TRBV19 to TRBJ1-5; TRBD1 matches 9 bases. The CDR3 is made up of 15 amino acids. The trim removed 5 bases at V and 5 bases at J, leaving 7 bases unmatched. Germline V gene data show CDR1 as LNHDA and CDR2 as SQIVND (reference sequence). The CDR3 DNA follows: TGTGCCAGTAGTGGGACAGGGCCGTTTTATCAGCCCCAGCATTTT. Protein sequence: CASSGTGPFYQPQHF.